This T cell receptor beta chain was captured in a study of blood T cells in healthy people across ages. Isolating PBMCs gave at least 6.5 million of these cells per sample. The CDR3 sequence is 15 residues long. Germline lookup yields CDR1 LGHNA and CDR2 YNFKEQ. Trimming took 1 base from V and 0 from J, leaving 6 bases between them. The table lists this clonotype with a few counts. Primed by a sample-barcoded 5' primer and a J-beta primer mix, a second PCR proceeded for about 7 to 11 cycles. TCRdb redid the calling of the 5' RACE reads with MiXCR, one entry per CDR3 protein. There are about 1.1 million distinct CDR3 sequences in the sample; roughly two fifths occur only once, and around 13% lies in the top ten.

This rearrangement joins TRBV4-2 to TRBJ1-4; D not resolved. This receptor was identified in a man aged 18 to 30 in good health. Sequenced input: blood. CDR3 bases: TGTGCCAGCAGCCAAGGTCGCTCAACTAATGAAAAACTGTTTTTT. Its protein is CASSQGRSTNEKLFF.